The clone carrying this T cell receptor (beta chain) was found a few times. Its target is not known. The data originate from a study of cytomegalovirus exposure and HLA in healthy donors. Study-wide results and limits: Later on, an analysis showed TCR association rates differing by HLA locus, with DRB1 the most and HLA-C the fewest. In the analysis, some V segments, TRBV6-2 and TRBV6-3 included, were excluded as indistinguishable. In a later analysis, productive TCRs from donors in an Asian-associated ancestry cluster reportedly carried fewer N-insertions than the cohort mean. Later on, a genetic analysis was performed. It linked a missense variant in DCLRE1C with V- and J-gene trimming of TCR beta.

The CDR3 totals 15 residues. With 3 bases removed from V and 0 bases from J, the gap between germline ends came to 6 bases. The germline gives CDR1 LNHDA, CDR2 SQIVND (reference sequence). Primers for the PCR totalled 60 Vbeta and 13 Jbeta. Sequenced by immunoSEQ multiplex PCR; TCRdb stores in-frame clones only, minus some. The sample includes approximately 73,000 clones, under 85% of them seen just once. Specimen: PBMCs. This chain joins TRBV19 and TRBJ2-6; no clear D. The receptor was derived from a woman in her thirties or forties in good health and CMV-seropositive. CDR3 in amino acids: CASSMYGSGANVLTF. In nucleotides, the CDR3 is TGTGCCAGTAGTATGTACGGCTCTGGGGCCAACGTCCTGACTTTC.